These T cell receptor beta chains were read from a single sample in a study of cytomegalovirus exposure and HLA in healthy donors. Measured with immunoSEQ multiplex PCR; TCRdb has only the in-frame clones, and not every one. The sample lists 150,000 to 200,000 clones, over 75% seen once, with about 9.3% in the top ten. Sequencing was done on a sample of PBMCs. Receptors were obtained from a man aged 18-30 years in good health and CMV-seropositive. The CDR3 runs from the conserved cysteine through the conserved F or W. The D gene is left open where the match is weak. Clone size is not always given. Where it is, it says once, few, many or a class for expanded clones.

>17|TRBV5-4|TRBJ2-7|.|TRBD2
TGTGCCAGCAGCCGCGGACTAGCGGGGGGGCCACTCTACGAGCAGTACTTC
CASSRGLAGGPLYEQYF
>14|TRBV30|TRBJ2-7|once|.
TGTGCCTGGACCCCCCGTCGGGGGGCGAGCGAGCAGTACTTC
CAWTPRRGASEQYF
>14|TRBV5-1|TRBJ2-7|.|.
TGCGCCAGCAGCTTGGCCCCCGGTACCTACGAGCAGTACTTC
CASSLAPGTYEQYF
>19|TRBV5-5|TRBJ2-7|.|TRBD2
TGTGCCAGCAGCCACGGCGGTCTAGCGGGGACCCATCACTCCTACGAGCAGTACTTC
CASSHGGLAGTHHSYEQYF
>13|TRBV7-9|TRBJ2-3|.|TRBD2
TGTGCCAGCAGCTTAGGGACTAGGGATACGCAGTATTTT
CASSLGTRDTQYF
>14|TRBV2|TRBJ2-5|.|.
TGTGCCAGCAGTCCCACAGGGTTTGGAGAGACCCAGTACTTC
CASSPTGFGETQYF
>15|TRBV7-9|TRBJ2-7|.|.
TGTGCCAGCAGCCGAGACTGGAGAAGCTCCTACGAGCAGTACTTC
CASSRDWRSSYEQYF
>16|TRBV7-2|TRBJ2-1|.|TRBD2
TGTGCCAGCAGCTTAGCGGGGACTAGCTCCTTCAATGAGCAGTTCTTC
CASSLAGTSSFNEQFF
>13|TRBV30|TRBJ2-7|.|TRBD1
TGTGCCTGGAGTCCCGGGACAGGCTACGAGCAGTACTTC
CAWSPGTGYEQYF
>14|TRBV19|TRBJ1-2|.|TRBD1
TGTGCCAGTAGTATCCTATCAGGGGGCTATGGCTACACCTTC
CASSILSGGYGYTF
>15|TRBV7-9|TRBJ2-7|once|.
TGTGCCAGCAGCCATGGACAGGGACTAACCTACGAGCAGTACTTC
CASSHGQGLTYEQYF
>14|TRBV6-1|TRBJ2-7|.|.
TGTGCCAGCAAACGAGTGGGAGACTCCTACGAGCAGTACTTC
CASKRVGDSYEQYF
>11|TRBV27|TRBJ1-1|.|.
TGTGCCAGCAGTCAGGGGACTGAAGCTTTCTTT
CASSQGTEAFF
>16|TRBV9|TRBJ2-1|.|.
TGTGCCAGCAGCCTCTCGGGTAGCGGAATTTTAAATGAGCAGTTCTTC
CASSLSGSGILNEQFF
>10|TRBV4-1|TRBJ2-1|.|.
TGCGCCAGCAGCCAGGGCGAGCAGTTCTTC
CASSQGEQFF
>15|TRBV4-3|TRBJ1-1|.|.
TGCGCCAGCAGCCCCTCAGCAGGGGTGAACACTGAAGCTTTCTTT
CASSPSAGVNTEAFF
>14|TRBV19|TRBJ1-1|.|TRBD1
TGTGCCAGTAGTATCGTTTCGGGACAGGGTGAAGCTTTCTTT
CASSIVSGQGEAFF
>18|TRBV10-3|TRBJ2-5|.|TRBD2
TGTGCCATCAGTGAGTGGGGACTAGCGGGGGGCCGTCAAGAGACCCAGTACTTC
CAISEWGLAGGRQETQYF
>15|TRBV30|TRBJ1-5|.|.
TGTGCCTGGAGCGTAGGGGCACTCAGGGGCCAGCCCCAGCATTTT
CAWSVGALRGQPQHF
>12|TRBV7-9|TRBJ1-1|once|.
TGTGCCAGCAGCTTAGCGGCAGGGGAAGCTTTCTTT
CASSLAAGEAFF
>13|TRBV25-1|TRBJ1-2|.|.
TGTGCCAGCAGCGCCGGCGGGCCCTATGGCTACACCTTC
CASSAGGPYGYTF
>16|TRBV25-1|TRBJ1-2|.|.
TGTGCCAGCAGTGGCCTACAGGGAAGAACTAACTATGGCTACACCTTC
CASSGLQGRTNYGYTF
>15|TRBV25-1|TRBJ1-6|.|.
TGTGCCAGCAGTGAATGGGAGATCGGAAATTCACCCCTCCACTTT
CASSEWEIGNSPLHF
>15|TRBV5-4|TRBJ1-4|.|TRBD1
TGTGCCAGCAGCTCCCGGGACAGGGGGCGGGAAAAACTGTTTTTT
CASSSRDRGREKLFF
>17|TRBV5-6|TRBJ2-1|few|.
TGTGCCAGCAGCAGGATTTTTAAACAGGGTTTTAGGGATGAGCAGTTCTTC
CASSRIFKQGFRDEQFF
>15|TRBV7-8|TRBJ2-3|.|TRBD2
TGTGCCAGCAGCTTAGAGGGGACTAGCGGGGATACGCAGTATTTT
CASSLEGTSGDTQYF
>17|TRBV15|TRBJ2-7|.|TRBD2
TGTGCCACCAGCAGAGACGAGATAGCGGGTGACACCTACGAGCAGTACTTC
CATSRDEIAGDTYEQYF
>16|TRBV7-2|TRBJ2-1|.|TRBD2
TGTGCCAGCAGTCTATGGACTAGCGGGGGGTACAATGAGCAGTTCTTC
CASSLWTSGGYNEQFF
>16|TRBV12-5|TRBJ1-2|once|.
TGTGCTAGTGGACTCTCCCCCTCCTCAGGGGCTCATGGCTACACCTTC
CASGLSPSSGAHGYTF
>11|TRBV7-2|TRBJ2-3|.|.
TGTGCCAGCAGCCCCCAAGATACGCAGTATTTT
CASSPQDTQYF
>15|TRBV10-3|TRBJ2-1|once|TRBD2
TGTGCCATCAGTCCTTATAGCGGGGCGAACAATGAGCAGTTCTTC
CAISPYSGANNEQFF
>13|TRBV30|TRBJ1-6|.|TRBD1
TGTGCCTGGATCCGGGACAGAAATTCACCCCTCCACTTT
CAWIRDRNSPLHF
>17|TRBV5-1|TRBJ1-6|.|.
TGCGCCAGCAGCTACACCATGGAGCGAGGGTACAATTCACCCCTCCACTTT
CASSYTMERGYNSPLHF
>19|TRBV18|TRBJ2-6|.|.
TGTGCCAGCTCAGCACTACCCCCGGGAGAGTTATCTGGGGCCAACGTCCTGACTTTC
CASSALPPGELSGANVLTF
>15|TRBV7-9|TRBJ1-1|.|TRBD1
TGTGCCAGCAGCCCAGCCGGGACAGGAATCACTGAAGCTTTCTTT
CASSPAGTGITEAFF
>12|TRBV19|TRBJ1-5|few|.
TGTGCCAGTAGTCTAGAGGCCCAGCCCCAGCATTTT
CASSLEAQPQHF
>16|TRBV11-3|TRBJ2-2|.|.
TGTGCCAGCAGCGCAATTAACAGGGCCGGTACCGGGGAGCTGTTTTTT
CASSAINRAGTGELFF
>15|TRBV4-3|TRBJ2-5|.|.
TGCGCCAGCAGCCAAGATTCAGGTTCTCAAGAGACCCAGTACTTC
CASSQDSGSQETQYF
>14|TRBV29-1|TRBJ2-7|.|.
TGCAGCGTTGAATCCGTAGGACAACCTAGGGAGCAGTACTTC
CSVESVGQPREQYF
>12|TRBV6-6|TRBJ2-7|.|TRBD2
TGTGCCAGCAGCGGGGGGGTTCTAGAGCAGTACTTC
CASSGGVLEQYF
>14|TRBV6-1|TRBJ2-3|.|.
TGTGCCAGCAGCCGGGTTTCCGTCGGAGATACGCAGTATTTT
CASSRVSVGDTQYF
>13|TRBV4-1|TRBJ2-7|few|.
TGCGCCAGCAGCCAAGGGATCGGGTACGAGCAGTACTTC
CASSQGIGYEQYF
>15|TRBV5-5|TRBJ2-1|once|TRBD1
TGTGCCAGCAGCACCGGGACAGTCTCCTACAATGAGCAGTTCTTC
CASSTGTVSYNEQFF
>16|TRBV7-9|TRBJ2-5|.|TRBD2
TGTGCCAGCAGCTTTCTGTTTAGCGGGGGACAAGAGACCCAGTACTTC
CASSFLFSGGQETQYF
>15|TRBV9|TRBJ1-3|.|TRBD1
TGTGCCAGCAGCGTTCAGGGGGGCTCTGGAAACACCATATATTTT
CASSVQGGSGNTIYF
>14|TRBV5-1|TRBJ2-3|.|.
TGCGCCAGCAGTAGTTCGAGGAGCACAGATACGCAGTATTTT
CASSSSRSTDTQYF
>15|TRBV18|TRBJ2-7|once|TRBD1
TGTGCCAGCTCACTTAACAGGGGTGGCCTATCCGAGCAGTACTTC
CASSLNRGGLSEQYF
>15|TRBV7-9|TRBJ1-6|few|TRBD1
TGTGCCAGCAGCTTAGCAACAGGGGGGGTTTCACCCCTCCACTTT
CASSLATGGVSPLHF
>16|TRBV5-1|TRBJ1-4|.|TRBD1
TGCGCCAGCAGCCTGCCGACAGGGCTGAATAATGAAAAACTGTTTTTT
CASSLPTGLNNEKLFF
>15|TRBV6-5|TRBJ2-5|.|TRBD1
TGTGCCAGCAGTGTGGAGCAGGGGGCTTTGGAGACCCAGTACTTC
CASSVEQGALETQYF
>13|TRBV6-5|TRBJ1-3|few|.
TGTGCCAGCAGGCAGGGGTCTGGAAACACCATATATTTT
CASRQGSGNTIYF
>15|TRBV18|TRBJ2-5|.|.
TGTGCCAGCTCACCACCGGGACACCCCCAAGAGACCCAGTACTTC
CASSPPGHPQETQYF
>16|TRBV9|TRBJ2-1|.|TRBD2
TGTGCCAGCAGCGATGGGCTAGCGGGGGGATACAATGAGCAGTTCTTC
CASSDGLAGGYNEQFF